The next 24 T cell receptor beta chains were all read from a single sample in a study of T cell repertoires in aging, cancer and after chemotherapy (dated by TCRdb to the late 2010s). The sample was run on an Illumina MiSeq. Using a mixed TRB-A/B primer pool, multiplex touch-down PCR amplified rearranged TRB sequences covering the V, D and J segments. The public reads were quality trimmed at Q25 with fastp and then assembled into clones with MiXCR by TCRdb, keeping productive beta chains. Rows are combined by CDR3 protein, so each entry shows the most common genes and DNA. Recorded for this sample are about 660 distinct CDR3 sequences; 35% to 55% of them occurred a single time. The biggest ten clones account for about a fifth of the sample. TCR beta rearrangements were amplified from genomic DNA extracted from peripheral blood rather than from sorted cells or RNA. The sample consisted of blood. These receptors came from a human donor with a solid tumor.

The V gene is TRBV5-4, the J gene TRBJ2-7; D assignment may be TRBD1 or TRBD2 (5 bases each). The CDR3 runs to 15 residues. In germline, CDR1 is SGHNT, CDR2 YYREEE (reference sequence). The germline V and J ends were trimmed by 0 bases and 1 base, with 11 bases remaining between them. Here the CDR3 reads CASSLGGPPSYEQYF. As DNA, the CDR3 is TGTGCCAGCAGCTTGGGGGGACCTCCATCCTACGAGCAGTACTTC.

This clonotype was counted between two and nine times. The CDR3 DNA reads as TGTGCCAGCACCCAGCGGGAAACAGATACGCAGTATTTT. As protein: CASTQRETDTQYF. This rearrangement joins TRBV6-6 to TRBJ2-3, with 7 bases matching TRBD2. The germline V gene has CDR1 MNHNY and CDR2 SVGAGI (reference sequence). The CDR3 totals 13 residues. V lost 7 bases and J lost 3; bases outside the gene matches: 4.

The CDR3 loop reads CSAREREPNSPLHF. The CDR3 nucleotides are TGCAGTGCTAGAGAACGGGAACCTAATTCACCCCTCCACTTT. The chain combines TRBV20-1 with TRBJ1-6; D ambiguous. V lost 0 bases to trimming and J lost 6 bases, with 9 bases between them. This CDR3 region has 14 residues. The germline V gene has CDR1 DFQATT and CDR2 SNEGSKA (reference sequence).

Sample share makes this clonotype large (0.1 to 1%). V usage is TRBV11-1 and J usage is TRBJ1-1, with a tentative D call TRBD1 (5 bases). The germline gives CDR1 SGHAT, CDR2 FQDESV (reference sequence). This CDR3 is built from 13 residues. V shed 7 bases and J shed 4 bases, with 13 bases lying between them. The CDR3 here is CASTDAGGTEAFF. DNA of the CDR3: TGTGCCAGCACCGACGCCGGGGGCACTGAAGCTTTCTTT.

This clonotype was counted a few times. The CDR3 DNA reads as TGTGCCAGCAGTCACGGCTCCTACGAGCAGTACTTC. The encoded protein is CASSHGSYEQYF. This chain connects TRBV6-2 or TRBV6-3 to TRBJ2-7, with D unclear. CDR3 size: 12 residues. Germline V lookup: CDR1 MNHEY, CDR2 SVGEGT. With 5 bases removed from V and 0 bases from J, the gap between germline ends came to 5 bases.

This clonotype turned up a few times. This chain links TRBV20-1 with TRBJ1-5; D unresolved. CDR3 length: 13 amino acids. V was trimmed by 6 bases and J by 4 bases, leaving 13 bases between them. Germline CDR1 and CDR2: DFQATT and SNEGSKA (reference sequence). As DNA, the CDR3 is TGCAGTGCCTACCCTCACGGGAATCAGCCCCAGCATTTT. Its protein product is CSAYPHGNQPQHF.

DNA for the CDR3: TGTGCCAGCACCACTTTCCTAGGACAGGTGGAAAATTCACCCCTCCACTTT. Protein product: CASTTFLGQVENSPLHF. V gene TRBV7-6 combines with J gene TRBJ1-6, with 7 bases identical to TRBD1. CDR1 SGHVS and CDR2 FNYEAQ come from the germline V gene. This CDR3 comprises 17 residues. The V and J ends lost 7 bases and 7 bases, in that order; junction bases with no gene match: 16.

The rearrangement links TRBV19 to TRBJ1-1; tentatively, D is TRBD1 (5 bases). V shed 3 bases and J shed 3 bases, with 8 bases lying between them. Germline CDR1 is LNHDA and CDR2 is SQIVND (reference sequence). CDR3 length: 13 amino acids. In DNA form, the CDR3 reads TGTGCCAGTAGTATTGGGGGACACACTGAAGCTTTCTTT. Protein product: CASSIGGHTEAFF.

This clonotype was seen a few times. The V and J genes are TRBV7-2 and TRBJ2-7; tentative D call: TRBD2 (5 bases). The end of the DNA aligns better with TRBJ2-5, so the J call may be wrong. Per germline, CDR1 SGHTA and CDR2 FQGNSA. CDR3 size: 13 residues. The CDR3 region has the DNA TGTGCCAGCAGCCTCCGTCGGAGCGGGACCCAGTACTTC. Its translation is CASSLRRSGTQYF.

This clonotype was counted only a few times. The V call is TRBV10-1, the J call TRBJ2-7; possible D gene TRBD1, 6 bases. Germline CDR1 WNHNN, CDR2 SYGVQD (reference sequence). V dropped 4 bases and J dropped 4 bases, with 11 bases sitting between them. The CDR3 runs 13 residues. CDR3 DNA sequence: TGCGCCAGCAGTGCCGGGACACAATACGAGCAGTACTTC. It specifies CASSAGTQYEQYF.

The rearrangement joins TRBV20-1 to TRBJ2-7; the D gene is possibly TRBD1 (5 bases). V was cut by 3 bases and J by 6 bases, with 12 bases left in between. The CDR3 consists of 12 residues. Looked up from germline, CDR1 is DFQATT and CDR2 is SNEGSKA (reference sequence). DNA of the CDR3: TGCAGTGCTAGCCAGGGATCCCTCGAGCAGTACTTC. This gives the protein CSASQGSLEQYF.

This clonotype was seen a few times. The chain carries TRBV6-1 and TRBJ2-6; 8 positions agree with TRBD1. The CDR3 length is 20 residues. CDR1 MNHNS and CDR2 SASEGT come from the germline V gene. J lost 3 bases, V lost 2 bases, and 15 bases had no gene match. CDR3 sequence (DNA): TGTGCCAGCAGTGAACTCCTTGGTAGGTCAGGGGGCGATGGGGCCAACGTCCTGACTTTC. Protein sequence: CASSELLGRSGGDGANVLTF.

This chain links TRBV12-3 or TRBV12-4 with TRBJ1-5; perhaps TRBD1 as D (5 bases). CDR3 length: 14 amino acids. V lost 6 bases and J 7 bases, leaving 16 bases between the germline ends. The CDR3 is CASSRAGSNQPQHF. The CDR3 DNA is TGTGCCAGCAGCCGTGCAGGGTCGAACCAGCCCCAGCATTTT.

This sequence joins TRBV11-2 and TRBJ1-1, with unresolved D. Germline CDR1 reads SGHAT; CDR2 reads FQNNGV. The V end was cut by 5 bases, the J end by 9 bases, with 13 bases between. This CDR3 is 12 amino acids long. The CDR3 bases are TGTGCCAGCAGCCGCCGCGAAGGTCAAGCTTTCTTT. Translated, it gives CASSRREGQAFF.

The chain uses TRBV28 and TRBJ2-7; the D call may be TRBD1 or TRBD2 (6 bases each). Trimming shortened V by 6 bases and J by 1 base, and 16 bases separated the two germline ends. CDR3 length: 15 amino acids. Germline V lookup: CDR1 MDHEN, CDR2 SYDVKM. The CDR3 sequence: CASSLGGARSYEQYF. CDR3 DNA: TGTGCCAGCAGCCTGGGGGGCGCCAGGTCCTACGAGCAGTACTTC.

A few counts support this clonotype. The chain has TRBV29-1 and TRBJ1-1; maybe TRBD1 (5 bases). The V gene lost 0 bases and the J gene lost 8 bases, with 10 bases spanning the gap. CDR3 size: 12 residues. Germline CDR1 SQVTM, CDR2 ANQGSEA. The CDR3 DNA reads TGCAGCGTTGAAGATATTCCAGGGGAAGCTTTCTTT. The encoded protein is CSVEDIPGEAFF.

The chain combines TRBV12-3 or TRBV12-4 with TRBJ1-3; D not resolved. Trimming cost V 3 bases and J 3 bases, with 9 bases left between them. This CDR3 is 14 amino acids long. CDR3 in DNA: TGTGCCAGCAGTTTCCCCGCGGGTGGAAACACCATATATTTT. This encodes CASSFPAGGNTIYF.

V gene TRBV18 combines with J gene TRBJ2-6, with D unresolved. Trimming removed 0 bases at V and 0 bases at J, with 0 bases between. Germline CDR1 reads KGHSH; CDR2 reads LQKENI. The CDR3 is 14 residues long. In nucleotides, the CDR3 is TGTGCCAGCTCACCACCCTCTGGGGCCAACGTCCTGACTTTC. It yields the protein CASSPPSGANVLTF. Combining the CDR3 with reference TRBV18 and TRBJ2-6 gives the whole variable domain NAGVMQNPRHLVRRRGQEARLRCSPMKGHSHVYWYRQLPEEGLKFMVYLQKENIIDESGMPKERFSAEFPKEGPSILRIQQVVRGDSAAYFCASSPPSGANVLTFGAGSRLTVL.

The V call is TRBV5-1, the J call TRBJ1-5; D not certain. This CDR3 spans 13 amino acids. V lost 0 bases, J lost 5 bases, and 6 bases lay in between. From germline, CDR1 is SGHRS and CDR2 YFSETQ. In nucleotides, the CDR3 is TGCGCCAGCAGCTTGGGGACCGATCAGCCCCAGCATTTT. It translates to CASSLGTDQPQHF.

The chain uses TRBV6-2 or TRBV6-3 and TRBJ2-5; tentative D call: TRBD2 (6 bases). The CDR3 extends over 13 amino acids. Trimming cost V 11 bases and J 2 bases, with 15 bases left between them. The V gene's germline CDR1 is MNHEY and CDR2 SVGEGT. CDR3 amino acids: CAAALAPQETQYF. The CDR3 DNA reads as TGTGCCGCAGCTCTAGCGCCTCAAGAGACCCAGTACTTC.

The CDR3: CASSYSVRAKQFF. Here the CDR3 DNA reads TGTGCCAGCAGTTACTCGGTTCGGGCAAAGCAGTTCTTC. The chain uses TRBV6-5 and TRBJ2-1; no firm D call. V was cut by 0 bases and J by 11 bases, with 11 bases left in between. The length of the CDR3 is 13 residues. Germline V gene sequence: CDR1 MNHEY, CDR2 SVGAGI.

The genes are TRBV30 and TRBJ1-1; no firm D call. Between the trimmed V and J ends, which lost 3 bases and 3 bases, there was a span of 11 bases. CDR1 and CDR2 (germline): GTSNPN, SVGIG (reference sequence). CDR3 length: 13 residues. This chain's CDR3 is CAWSPRSYTEAFF. CDR3 nucleotide sequence: TGTGCCTGGAGCCCCCGGTCCTACACTGAAGCTTTCTTT.

This clonotype has only a few counts. The J gene is TRBJ2-7, the V gene TRBV27; 8 nucleotides line up with TRBD2. The CDR3 runs to 15 residues. Germline V gene data show CDR1 as MNHEY and CDR2 as SMNVEV (reference sequence). V was pared by 0 bases and J by 3 bases, with 4 bases of the junction left unmatched. This CDR3 is CASSLSGGGHYEQYF. CDR3 nucleotides: TGTGCCAGCAGTTTATCGGGCGGGGGGCACTACGAGCAGTACTTC.

By proportion, this clonotype is large. The chain is built from TRBV6-5 and TRBJ2-7; 9 bases agree with TRBD1. CDR1 and CDR2 from the germline V gene are MNHEY and SVGAGI. J gave up 5 bases and V 2 bases, and 10 bases lay outside the gene matches. The CDR3 is 16 amino acids. The DNA of the CDR3 is TGTGCCAGCAGTTACGCCACAGGGGGCTTGTTGCACGAGCAGTACTTC. Its protein is CASSYATGGLLHEQYF.